This T cell receptor (beta chain) was identified in a study of blood T cell repertoires in COVID-19. V was clipped by 0 bases and J by 2 bases, with 11 bases between them. The CDR3 is 16 residues long. Germline values: CDR1 SGHNT, CDR2 YYREEE (reference sequence). Generated by immunoSEQ multiplex PCR, the TCRdb table keeps only in-frame clones and is missing some. The sample holds roughly 100,000 clones, roughly four fifths seen once. The chain employs TRBV5-4 and TRBJ2-2; D is perhaps TRBD1 (6 bases). The material sequenced was peripheral blood. The source of this sequence is an elderly woman with acute or convalescent COVID-19. CDR3 sequence: CASSLDPGANTGELFF. The CDR3, as DNA: TGTGCCAGCAGCTTGGATCCAGGGGCTAACACCGGGGAGCTGTTTTTT.